These 20 T cell receptor beta chains share one sample of origin, sequenced in a study of blood T cell repertoires in COVID-19. Assay: immunoSEQ multiplex PCR; the TCRdb copy retains only in-frame clones and omits some. This repertoire shows tens of thousands of clones, about nine tenths found once; its top ten account for 29%. Sequencing was done on a sample of peripheral blood. These receptors were taken from a woman older than 75 with active or convalescent COVID-19.

The CDR3 sequence is CASTTGTGDEETQYF. CDR3 DNA: TGCGCCAGCACCACAGGGACAGGGGACGAAGAGACCCAGTACTTC. The rearrangement links TRBV4-1 to TRBJ2-5; 10 bases align to TRBD1. The junction had 8 bases not matched to a gene; V was cut back by 7 bases and J by 3 bases. The V gene's germline CDR1 is MGHRA and CDR2 YSYEKL. CDR3 length: 15 amino acids.

The chain carries TRBV5-4 and TRBJ2-3, with D unresolved. Germline CDR1 SGHNT, CDR2 YYREEE (reference sequence). V shed 0 bases and J shed 4 bases, with 9 bases lying between them. The CDR3 covers 14 residues. CDR3 residues: CASSLAPYPDTQYF. The CDR3 nucleotides are TGTGCCAGCAGCTTGGCCCCGTATCCAGATACGCAGTATTTT.

This clone was seen only a few times. This sequence joins TRBV29-1 and TRBJ1-4, with D possibly TRBD1 on 5 matching bases. The CDR3 spans 14 residues. CDR1 SQVTM and CDR2 ANQGSEA come from the germline V gene. V dropped 6 bases and J dropped 11 bases, with 22 bases sitting between them. The CDR3 reads CSVTLDSSLRKLFF. CDR3 coding DNA: TGCAGCGTAACCCTCGACAGTTCCCTCAGGAAACTGTTTTTT.

This clone was counted once. This sequence joins TRBV28 and TRBJ1-5; 9 bases are a match to TRBD1. The CDR3 contains 14 residues. The germline CDR1 and CDR2 sequences are MDHEN and SYDVKM. Trimming took 6 bases from V and 7 from J; bases not matched to a gene: 7. CDR3 amino acids: CASRLRDRAQPQHF. The CDR3 nucleotides read TGTGCCAGCAGACTCCGGGACAGGGCGCAGCCCCAGCATTTT.

This chain links TRBV11-3 with TRBJ2-3; TRBD2 matches at 8 bases. CDR1 and CDR2 from the germline V gene are SGHNT and YENEEA. Germline trimming cut 1 base from V and 0 bases from J; bases unmatched to any gene: 0. This CDR3 spans 15 amino acids. The CDR3 sequence: CASSLASGSTDTQYF. CDR3 coding DNA: TGTGCCAGCAGCTTAGCTAGCGGGAGCACAGATACGCAGTATTTT.

The chain carries TRBV27 and TRBJ2-7; TRBD1 might be the D (6 bases). Germline CDR1 and CDR2: MNHEY and SMNVEV (reference sequence). V was pared by 5 bases and J by 5 bases, with 16 bases between. The CDR3 is 14 amino acids. CDR3 sequence: CASSRGTPNNEQYF. The DNA of the CDR3 is TGTGCCAGCAGTAGGGGGACACCCAACAACGAGCAGTACTTC.

The rearrangement joins TRBV7-9 to TRBJ2-7, with unresolved D. Trimming shortened V by 5 bases and J by 0 bases, and 8 bases separated the two germline ends. The germline CDR1 and CDR2 sequences are SEHNR and FQNEAQ (reference sequence). This CDR3 has 13 residues. CDR3 DNA: TGTGCCAGCAGCCCCCCTTACTCCTACGAGCAGTACTTC. Translation gives CASSPPYSYEQYF.

The V gene is TRBV19, the J gene TRBJ1-2, with TRBD1 matching over 9 bases. The junction had 11 bases not matched to a gene; V was cut back by 1 base and J by 8 bases. Germline CDR1 LNHDA, CDR2 SQIVND (reference sequence). The CDR3 has 16 amino acids. The CDR3 DNA follows: TGTGCCAGTAGTATAGTAATACAGGGGGCGACTTTCGGCTACACCTTC. This encodes CASSIVIQGATFGYTF.

The chain combines TRBV3-1 (or the pseudogene TRBV3-2) with TRBJ1-2; possible D gene TRBD1, 5 bases. V shed 0 bases and J shed 5 bases, with 19 bases lying between them. CDR1 and CDR2 (germline): LGHDT, YNNKEL (reference sequence). The CDR3 extends over 17 amino acids. CDR3 in DNA: TGTGCCAGCAGCCAAGATCTGGCGGGGGGATTTGAATATGGCTACACCTTC. Protein product: CASSQDLAGGFEYGYTF.

The chain joins TRBV18 to TRBJ2-1; 8 bases agree with TRBD2. J lost 0 bases, V lost 3 bases, and 4 bases had no gene match. This CDR3 comprises 16 residues. Germline CDR1 KGHSH, CDR2 LQKENI. CDR3 in DNA: TGTGCCAGCTCACCGCGGGGGGCCGGCTCCTACAATGAGCAGTTCTTC. Its protein product is CASSPRGAGSYNEQFF.

This clone has a single count. The V and J genes are TRBV7-9 and TRBJ2-3; 12 positions agree with TRBD2. With V trimmed by 6 bases and J by 3 bases, 4 bases remained unmatched. Germline CDR1 reads SEHNR; CDR2 reads FQNEAQ (reference sequence). The CDR3 totals 15 residues. The CDR3 DNA reads TGTGCCAGCAGACGACTAGCGGGAGATACAGATACGCAGTATTTT. Translating it yields CASRRLAGDTDTQYF.

V gene TRBV7-2 combines with J gene TRBJ1-5; no reliable D call. CDR1 is SGHTA, CDR2 FQGNSA, per germline. V dropped 1 base and J dropped 7 bases, with 8 bases sitting between them. This CDR3 contains 13 residues. The CDR3: CASSLEGVQPQHF. DNA for the CDR3: TGTGCCAGCAGCTTAGAAGGAGTCCAGCCCCAGCATTTT.

Here the CDR3 reads CATSDSDPGGVYEQYF. The CDR3 nucleotides are TGTGCCACCAGTGATTCTGACCCCGGCGGGGTCTACGAGCAGTACTTC. V usage is TRBV24-1 and J usage is TRBJ2-7; possibly TRBD2 for D (6 bases). In germline, CDR1 is KGHDR, CDR2 SFDVKD. Trimming pared 2 bases from V and 3 bases from J, leaving 16 bases between. The CDR3 totals 16 residues.

This sequence joins TRBV11-2 and TRBJ2-1; TRBD2 aligns across 9 bases. The V gene's germline CDR1 is SGHAT and CDR2 FQNNGV. CDR3 length: 16 amino acids. Losses at the gene ends were 6 bases for V and 7 bases for J; bases not matched to a gene: 13. CDR3 nucleotides: TGTGCCAGCAGAACGTTAGCGGGGGCCCTAGGGAATGAGCAGTTCTTC. Translation gives CASRTLAGALGNEQFF.

The rearrangement uses TRBV19 and TRBJ2-7; D is possibly TRBD2 (6 bases). The CDR3 loop spans 14 amino acids. Trimming shortened V by 3 bases and J by 2 bases, and 11 bases separated the two germline ends. The germline gives CDR1 LNHDA, CDR2 SQIVND (reference sequence). CDR3 nucleotide sequence: TGTGCCAGTAGTATTGGGACTGCTACCTACGAGCAGTACTTC. Protein product: CASSIGTATYEQYF.

The chain is built from TRBV19 and TRBJ2-7; 7 bases are shared with TRBD1. From germline, CDR1 is LNHDA and CDR2 SQIVND (reference sequence). The CDR3 loop spans 14 amino acids. V lost 8 bases to trimming and J lost 2 bases; unmatched junction nucleotides: 9. The CDR3 DNA reads TGTGCCAGTGGCAGGACAGGCAAAACCTACGAGCAGTACTTC. Translation: CASGRTGKTYEQYF. Variable domain in full (rest from reference TRBV19 and TRBJ2-7): DGGITQSPKYLFRKEGQNVTLSCEQNLNHDAMYWYRQDPGQGLRLIYYSQIVNDFQKGDIAEGYSVSREKKESFPLTVTSAQKNPTAFYLCASGRTGKTYEQYFGPGTRLTVT.

The chain employs TRBV6-6 and TRBJ1-4; 10 nucleotides agree with TRBD1. Germline V gene lookup returns CDR1 MNHNY and CDR2 SVGAGI (reference sequence). This CDR3 is 16 amino acids long. The J segment lost 7 bases and the V segment lost 6 bases, leaving 11 bases of the junction unmatched. Written as DNA, the CDR3 is TGTGCCAGCAGCCCATCCGGGACAGGGGACTTTGAAAAACTGTTTTTT. Translating it yields CASSPSGTGDFEKLFF.

V and J are TRBV15 and TRBJ2-5; the match to TRBD1 covers 9 bases. Germline V gives CDR1 LNHNV, CDR2 YYDKDF (reference sequence). With 5 bases clipped from V and 2 bases from J, the junction kept 6 bases outside the gene matches. This CDR3 is 15 amino acids long. The CDR3 sequence is CATSLDRGGQETQYF. The CDR3 DNA is TGTGCCACCAGCCTCGACAGGGGGGGTCAAGAGACCCAGTACTTC.

The chain couples TRBV5-3 to TRBJ2-7; 9 nucleotides agree with TRBD2. TRBV5-3 is known as an ORF, though its function is uncertain. The junction had 4 bases not matched to a gene; V was cut back by 1 base and J by 2 bases. This CDR3 is built from 15 residues. CDR3 coding DNA: TGTGCCAGAAGCTTGTGGACTAGCGTCACCTACGAGCAGTACTTC. Protein product: CARSLWTSVTYEQYF.

The chain carries TRBV5-4 and TRBJ2-5; D gene uncertain. V was trimmed by 3 bases and J by 7 bases, leaving 10 bases between them. CDR1 is SGHNT and CDR2 is YYREEE in the germline V gene (reference sequence). The CDR3 runs 12 residues. The CDR3 loop is CASSSSEVTQYF. CDR3 in DNA: TGTGCCAGCAGCTCCAGCGAGGTGACCCAGTACTTC.